A selection of T cell receptor beta chains follows, all from one sample in a study of T cell responses to AZD1222 COVID-19 vaccine. Clones were read by immunoSEQ multiplex PCR, and TCRdb kept only the in-frame ones, dropping some. Of roughly 150,000 clones in the sample, about nine tenths were seen once. Sequencing used peripheral blood, obtained 28 days after the second AZD1222 dose. All receptors derive from an adult who received the AZD1222 COVID-19 vaccine. CDR3s include the opening cysteine and the closing phenylalanine or tryptophan. The order of the fields is D gene, J gene, V gene, CDR3 DNA, CDR3 protein. A D gene is named only where the DNA matches it firmly.

d_gene: TRBD1; j_gene: TRBJ2-7; v_gene: TRBV7-2; CDR3nt: TGTGCCAGCAGCCCCAGACAGGGTGGCTACGAGCAGTACTTC; CDR3aa: CASSPRQGGYEQYF
d_gene: NA; j_gene: TRBJ1-5; v_gene: TRBV27; CDR3nt: TGTGCCAGCAGTAAAAGGGACAATCAGCCCCAGCATTTT; CDR3aa: CASSKRDNQPQHF
d_gene: NA; j_gene: TRBJ1-5; v_gene: TRBV7-2; CDR3nt: TGTGCCAGCAGCTTAGCTGGGGGGCGCGTTGGTCAGCCCCAGCATTTT; CDR3aa: CASSLAGGRVGQPQHF
d_gene: NA; j_gene: TRBJ2-3; v_gene: TRBV12-5; CDR3nt: TGTGCTAGTGGAGAGGGCACAGATACGCAGTATTTT; CDR3aa: CASGEGTDTQYF
d_gene: TRBD2; j_gene: TRBJ2-3; v_gene: TRBV6-1; CDR3nt: TGTGCCAGCAGTGACAGCGGGGGCTACACAGATACGCAGTATTTT; CDR3aa: CASSDSGGYTDTQYF
d_gene: NA; j_gene: TRBJ2-3; v_gene: TRBV2; CDR3nt: TGTGCCAGCAGTGACCGGGGGACTGGAACAGATACGCAGTATTTT; CDR3aa: CASSDRGTGTDTQYF
d_gene: NA; j_gene: TRBJ1-1; v_gene: TRBV10-1; CDR3nt: TGCGCCAGCAGTTCGGGGTTGAACACTGAAGCTTTCTTT; CDR3aa: CASSSGLNTEAFF
d_gene: TRBD2; j_gene: TRBJ2-7; v_gene: TRBV7-2; CDR3nt: TGTGCCAGCAGCTTAGAATCGGGGGGGTCGTCCTACGAGCAGTACTTC; CDR3aa: CASSLESGGSSYEQYF
d_gene: NA; j_gene: TRBJ2-7; v_gene: TRBV5-8; CDR3nt: TGTGCCAGCAGCTTGTGGGGGTACTCCTACGAGCAGTACTTC; CDR3aa: CASSLWGYSYEQYF
d_gene: NA; j_gene: TRBJ2-7; v_gene: TRBV23-1; CDR3nt: TGCGCCAGTCCCTATCGGGACATCCACGAGCAGTACTTC; CDR3aa: CASPYRDIHEQYF
d_gene: TRBD2; j_gene: TRBJ2-1; v_gene: TRBV7-8; CDR3nt: TGTGCCAGCAGCTTATTTCTTGCGGGAGTTTTGGGCGAGCAGTTCTTC; CDR3aa: CASSLFLAGVLGEQFF
d_gene: TRBD2; j_gene: TRBJ2-4; v_gene: TRBV5-1; CDR3nt: TGCGCCAGCAGCATGGGACTAGCGACAACAAACATTCAGTACTTC; CDR3aa: CASSMGLATTNIQYF
d_gene: NA; j_gene: TRBJ2-3; v_gene: TRBV5-1; CDR3nt: TGCGCCAGCAGCTTCCCGGGCAGCACAGATACGCAGTATTTT; CDR3aa: CASSFPGSTDTQYF
d_gene: TRBD2; j_gene: TRBJ2-3; v_gene: TRBV4-3; CDR3nt: TGCGCCAGCAGCCAGGCCGTCCCGGGACTAGCGGGGGCACGAAGCACAGATACGCAGTATTTT; CDR3aa: CASSQAVPGLAGARSTDTQYF
d_gene: NA; j_gene: TRBJ2-1; v_gene: TRBV11-2; CDR3nt: TGTGCCAGCAGCTTAGGATTGTTGAGGGGCAACTACAATGAGCAGTTCTTC; CDR3aa: CASSLGLLRGNYNEQFF
d_gene: NA; j_gene: TRBJ2-5; v_gene: TRBV14; CDR3nt: TGTGCCAGCAGCCAAGATCCCCAGGGATTGGCGACCCAGTACTTC; CDR3aa: CASSQDPQGLATQYF
d_gene: NA; j_gene: TRBJ2-6; v_gene: TRBV5-1; CDR3nt: TGCGCCAGCAGCTTGGGGGTCAGCTCTGGGGCCAACGTCCTGACTTTC; CDR3aa: CASSLGVSSGANVLTF
d_gene: NA; j_gene: TRBJ2-1; v_gene: TRBV7-2; CDR3nt: TGTGCCAGCAGCGCATTTGGGGGAGGTAATGAGCAGTTCTTC; CDR3aa: CASSAFGGGNEQFF
d_gene: NA; j_gene: TRBJ2-5; v_gene: TRBV27; CDR3nt: TGTGCCAGCAGTGAGTACTTTCAAGAGACCCAGTACTTC; CDR3aa: CASSEYFQETQYF
d_gene: NA; j_gene: TRBJ1-5; v_gene: TRBV5-8; CDR3nt: TGTGCCAGCAGCCTATATAGCAATCAGCCCCAGCATTTT; CDR3aa: CASSLYSNQPQHF
d_gene: TRBD2; j_gene: TRBJ2-3; v_gene: TRBV3-1/TRBV3-2; CDR3nt: TGTGCCAGCAGCCAAAGAATTCTAGCGGGGGGGGATACGCAGTATTTT; CDR3aa: CASSQRILAGGDTQYF
d_gene: NA; j_gene: TRBJ1-6; v_gene: TRBV7-3; CDR3nt: TGTGCCAGCAGCTTAACAGGACAGCTCTATAATTCACCCCTCCACTTT; CDR3aa: CASSLTGQLYNSPLHF
d_gene: NA; j_gene: TRBJ2-3; v_gene: TRBV12-3/TRBV12-4; CDR3nt: TGTGCCAGCAGTTTACAAGCAGATACGCAGTATTTT; CDR3aa: CASSLQADTQYF